One sample yielded the 5 T cell receptor beta chains listed below, sequenced in a study of T cell changes during pregnancy in multiple sclerosis. The assay was immunoSEQ multiplex PCR, and TCRdb's table has in-frame clones only and misses some. The profile covers about 20,000 clones, with more than 80% appearing a single time and 0.67% taken by the ten largest. The sequences come from CD4+ T cells from peripheral blood mononuclear cells, collected in the third trimester of pregnancy. These receptors all stem from a female donor in good health, enrolled as a control in a pregnancy study.

Written as DNA, the CDR3 is TGTGCCTGGAGCGGGAGACCCTACGAGCAGTACTTC. Protein: CAWSGRPYEQYF. The chain recombines TRBV30 with TRBJ2-7; possible D gene TRBD2, 6 bases. With 3 bases removed from V and 2 bases from J, the gap between germline ends came to 8 bases. CDR1 is GTSNPN and CDR2 is SVGIG in the germline V gene (reference sequence). CDR3 length: 12 residues.

In this sample, this clone turned up once. The chain links TRBV28 to TRBJ1-2; no reliable D call. The ends were cut back, 6 bases at V and 0 bases at J, with 14 bases in the middle. This CDR3 is 15 amino acids long. The germline V gene has CDR1 MDHEN and CDR2 SYDVKM. The CDR3 reads CASRPLRIANYGYTF. The CDR3 DNA reads as TGTGCCAGCAGGCCCCTTCGAATAGCTAACTATGGCTACACCTTC.

The CDR3 is CASRFWRPQHF. CDR3 coding DNA: TGCGCCAGCAGATTTTGGAGGCCCCAGCATTTT. This chain links TRBV10-1 with TRBJ1-5; D ambiguous. This CDR3 is 11 amino acids long. With 6 bases removed from V and 9 bases from J, the gap between germline ends came to 9 bases. From germline, CDR1 is WNHNN and CDR2 SYGVQD (reference sequence).

This chain links TRBV27 with TRBJ2-5; a weak D match, TRBD2 (5 bases). V lost 3 bases and J 2 bases, leaving 16 bases between the germline ends. The V gene's germline CDR1 is MNHEY and CDR2 SMNVEV (reference sequence). The CDR3 spans 16 residues. The CDR3 DNA reads as TGTGCCAGCAGTTTTGGTCTAGCAGCTATTCAAGAGACCCAGTACTTC. The encoded protein is CASSFGLAAIQETQYF.

The rearrangement uses TRBV6-1 and TRBJ2-2; the match to TRBD1 covers 8 bases. The germline V gene has CDR1 MNHNS and CDR2 SASEGT. Trimming cost V 2 bases and J 2 bases; bases outside gene matches: 4. The CDR3 runs to 16 residues. The CDR3 DNA reads TGTGCCAGCAGTGAACCCCCAGGGGGCAACACCGGGGAGCTGTTTTTT. Amino acids: CASSEPPGGNTGELFF.